This entry is about one T cell receptor (beta chain). Its antigen remains unknown. The authors extracted RNA and reverse transcribed it into cDNA as the sequencing template. Data came from immunoSEQ multiplex PCR; TCRdb stores just in-frame clones and leaves some out. The sample shows 110,000 to 150,000 clones, approximately 60% of them seen only once. This sample was included in a study of CD8+ T cells in alopecia areata. Broader study findings: Whereas mice showed it more clearly, TCR sharing across patients was murkier, possibly because of HLA. Lesional scalp exceeded normal scalp in clonality, especially in alopecia totalis/universalis.

The sorting of PBMCs gave CD4+ and CD8+ T cells. The germline CDR1 and CDR2 sequences are MNHEY and SVGAGI. J lost 8 bases, V lost 5 bases, and 8 bases had no gene match. There are 15 residues in the CDR3. The TCR originated in a human donor in good health. Sample: CD8+ T cells sorted from blood. The V gene is TRBV6-5, the J gene TRBJ2-1; 11 bases align to TRBD2. The CDR3 loop reads CASSNGLAGFYEQFF. CDR3 nucleotide sequence: TGTGCCAGCAGTAATGGACTAGCGGGTTTTTATGAGCAGTTCTTC.